This record looks at one T cell receptor (beta chain) sequence and its context. The CDR3 has 16 residues. CDR1 SGHTA and CDR2 FQGNSA come from the germline V gene. V lost 5 bases and J lost 8; bases outside the gene matches: 10. This sample was included in a study of blood T cell repertoires in COVID-19. Some clones are missing from TCRdb's copy, which holds only in-frame ones; the method was immunoSEQ multiplex PCR. The data hold some 330,000 clones, with 88% observed a single time. Recovered participants had two consecutive negative NP/OP PCR tests, healthcare professional clearance, or symptom resolution.

V gene TRBV7-2 combines with J gene TRBJ1-6; 9 bases map to TRBD1. The clonotype comes from a man in his thirties or forties who had recovered from COVID-19. Material for sequencing was PBMCs or T cells enriched from blood (not recorded which). CDR3 sequence (DNA): TGTGCCAGCAGCCCCTCGCCCGGACAGGGGTATTCACCCCTCCACTTT. Encoded protein: CASSPSPGQGYSPLHF. The entire variable domain, with the rest obtained from reference TRBV7-2 and TRBJ1-6, is as follows: GAGVSQSPSNKVTEKGKDVELRCDPISGHTALYWYRQSLGQGLEFLIYFQGNSAPDKSGLPSDRFSAERTGGSVSTLTIQRTQQEDSAVYLCASSPSPGQGYSPLHFGNGTRLTVT.